This T cell receptor (beta chain) was found in a study of T cell repertoires in cytomegalovirus infection. Across the study: Public signatures in TCR beta pointed to CMV infection and matching HLA type.

Trimming took 5 bases from V and 5 from J, leaving 10 bases between them. Germline-derived CDR1 and CDR2 are SGHVS and FNYEAQ. CDR3 length: 13 amino acids. This clonotype was seen only a few times. Its antigen remains unknown. Study-wide results and limits: Summed frequency of shared TCR beta families picked out CMV carriers who also had the relevant HLA. Predominance within the ex vivo response was attributable to HLA-C-restricted CMV-specific TCR beta clonotypes.

Via MiXCR, TCRdb re-called the reads, giving one row per CDR3 protein. The sample yields approximately 400,000 distinct CDR3 sequences, roughly a third seen once. Sequenced material: PBMCs. J is TRBJ2-1 and V is TRBV7-6, with D possibly TRBD1 on 5 matching bases. The TCR originated in a human donor in good health (CMV status not recorded). Some clones in this sample may be carry-over from other donors' samples. The CDR3 nucleotides read TGTGCCAGCAGCCTAACGACAGACAATGAGCAGTTCTTC. This sequence encodes CASSLTTDNEQFF.